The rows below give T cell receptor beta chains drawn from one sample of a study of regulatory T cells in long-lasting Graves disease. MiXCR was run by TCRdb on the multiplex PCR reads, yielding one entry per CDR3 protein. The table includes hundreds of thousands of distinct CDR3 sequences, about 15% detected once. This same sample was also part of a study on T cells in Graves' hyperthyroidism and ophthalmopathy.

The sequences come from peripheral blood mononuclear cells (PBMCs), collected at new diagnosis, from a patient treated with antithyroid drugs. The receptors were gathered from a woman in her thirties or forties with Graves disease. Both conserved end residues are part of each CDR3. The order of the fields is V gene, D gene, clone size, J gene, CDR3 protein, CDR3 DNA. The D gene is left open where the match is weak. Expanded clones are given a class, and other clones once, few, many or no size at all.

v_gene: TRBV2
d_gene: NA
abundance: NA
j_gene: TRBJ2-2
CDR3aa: CASSEGELIAGELFF
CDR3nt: TGTGCCAGCAGTGAGGGGGAACTCATCGCCGGGGAGCTGTTTTTT

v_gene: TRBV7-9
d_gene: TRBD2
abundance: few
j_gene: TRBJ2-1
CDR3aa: CASSLPLPSGRVNNEQFF
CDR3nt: TGTGCCAGCAGCTTACCCCTCCCTAGCGGGAGGGTGAACAATGAGCAGTTCTTC

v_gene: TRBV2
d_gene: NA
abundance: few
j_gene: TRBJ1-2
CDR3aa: CASSERQAYYGYTF
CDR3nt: TGTGCCAGCAGTGAACGGCAGGCGTATTATGGCTACACCTTC

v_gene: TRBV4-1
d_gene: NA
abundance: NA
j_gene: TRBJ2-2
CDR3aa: CASSPEESGFNTGELFF
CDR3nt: TGCGCCAGCAGTCCGGAGGAGAGCGGATTCAACACCGGGGAGCTGTTTTTT

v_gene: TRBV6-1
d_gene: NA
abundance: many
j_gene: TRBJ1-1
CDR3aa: CASIAPSGGVGTEAFF
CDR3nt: TGTGCCAGCATCGCCCCATCGGGGGGGGTTGGCACTGAAGCTTTCTTT

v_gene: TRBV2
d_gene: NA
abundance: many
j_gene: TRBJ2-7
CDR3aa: CASTNFDYEQYF
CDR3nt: TGTGCCAGCACAAATTTTGACTACGAGCAGTACTTC

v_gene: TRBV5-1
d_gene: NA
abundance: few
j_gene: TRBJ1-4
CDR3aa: CASSLKEGEGRANEKLFF
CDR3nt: TGCGCCAGCAGCTTGAAGGAGGGTGAGGGTAGGGCTAATGAAAAACTGTTTTTT

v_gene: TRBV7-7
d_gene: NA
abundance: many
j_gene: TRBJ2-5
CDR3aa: CASSPLAIQETQYF
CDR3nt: TGTGCTAGCAGCCCGTTAGCGATCCAAGAGACCCAGTACTTC

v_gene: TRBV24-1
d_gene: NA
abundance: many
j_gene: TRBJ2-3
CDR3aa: CATNRDGQTDTQYF
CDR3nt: TGTGCCACCAACCGAGACGGTCAGACAGATACGCAGTATTTT

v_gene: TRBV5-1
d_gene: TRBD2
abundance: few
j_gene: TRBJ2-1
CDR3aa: CASSLWSGSSNEQFF
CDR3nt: TGCGCCAGCAGCTTGTGGAGCGGGAGTAGCAATGAGCAGTTCTTC

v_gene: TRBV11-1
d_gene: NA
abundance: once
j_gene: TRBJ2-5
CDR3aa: CASSLEAGRETQYF
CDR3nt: TGTGCCAGCAGCTTAGAGGCGGGCCGGGAGACCCAGTACTTC

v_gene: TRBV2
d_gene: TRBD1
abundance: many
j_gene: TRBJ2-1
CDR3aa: CASSKGQGGNEQFF
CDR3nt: TGTGCCAGCAGTAAGGGACAGGGAGGTAATGAGCAGTTCTTC

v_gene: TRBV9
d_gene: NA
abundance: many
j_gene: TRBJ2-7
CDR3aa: CASSVVPDVGPYEQYF
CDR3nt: TGTGCCAGCAGCGTAGTACCGGACGTGGGGCCCTACGAGCAGTACTTC

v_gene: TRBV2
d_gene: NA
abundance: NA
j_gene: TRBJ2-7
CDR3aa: CASSERQVGSYEQYF
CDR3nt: TGTGCCAGCAGTGAACGTCAGGTCGGCTCCTACGAGCAGTACTTC

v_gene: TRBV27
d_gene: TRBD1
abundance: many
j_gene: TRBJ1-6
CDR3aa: CASSFGTAINSPLHF
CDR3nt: TGTGCCAGCAGTTTTGGGACAGCGATTAATTCACCCCTCCACTTT

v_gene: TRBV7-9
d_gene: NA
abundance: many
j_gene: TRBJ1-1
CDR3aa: CASSFLDKNTEAFF
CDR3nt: TGTGCCAGCAGCTTTCTAGACAAGAACACTGAAGCTTTCTTT

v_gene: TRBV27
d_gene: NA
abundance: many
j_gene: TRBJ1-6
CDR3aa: CASSLKGSSPLHF
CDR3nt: TGTGCCAGCAGTTTGAAGGGCTCCTCACCCCTCCACTTT

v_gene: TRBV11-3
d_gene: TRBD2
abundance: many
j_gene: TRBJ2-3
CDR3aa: CASSFGTRGSTDTQYF
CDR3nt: TGTGCCAGCAGCTTTGGGACTAGGGGGAGCACAGATACGCAGTATTTT

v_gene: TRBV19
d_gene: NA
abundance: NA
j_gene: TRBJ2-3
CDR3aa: CASSIAVSTDTQYF
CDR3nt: TGTGCCAGTAGTATAGCTGTCTCCACAGATACGCAGTATTTT

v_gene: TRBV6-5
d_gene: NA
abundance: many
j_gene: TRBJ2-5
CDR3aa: CASSFGAGEETQYF
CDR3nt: TGTGCCAGCAGTTTCGGGGCTGGGGAAGAGACCCAGTACTTC

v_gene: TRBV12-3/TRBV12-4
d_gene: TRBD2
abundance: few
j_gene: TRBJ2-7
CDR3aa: CASTLGLARYEQYF
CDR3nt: TGTGCCAGCACCCTAGGACTAGCGCGCTACGAGCAGTACTTC

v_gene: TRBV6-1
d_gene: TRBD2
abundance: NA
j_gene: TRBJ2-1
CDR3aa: CASRAPGLAGLYEQFF
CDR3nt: TGTGCCAGCAGGGCCCCGGGACTAGCGGGATTATATGAGCAGTTCTTC

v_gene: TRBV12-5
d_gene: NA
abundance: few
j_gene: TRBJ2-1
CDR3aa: CASGFLITGVRDNEQFF
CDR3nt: TGTGCTAGTGGCTTCCTGATAACGGGAGTCCGGGACAATGAGCAGTTCTTC

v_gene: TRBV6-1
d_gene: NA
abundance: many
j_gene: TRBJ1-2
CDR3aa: CASSRTLTGSSNYGYTF
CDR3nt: TGTGCCAGCAGTCGCACACTTACAGGGTCCTCTAACTATGGCTACACCTTC

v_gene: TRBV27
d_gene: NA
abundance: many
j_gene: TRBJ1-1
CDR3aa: CASSLSFTGLDTEAFF
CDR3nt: TGTGCCAGCAGTTTATCGTTCACAGGGTTAGACACTGAAGCTTTCTTT

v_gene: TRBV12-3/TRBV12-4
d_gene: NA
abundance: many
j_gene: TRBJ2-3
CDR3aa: CASSFVGPDTQYF
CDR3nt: TGTGCCAGCAGTTTTGTAGGACCTGATACGCAGTATTTT

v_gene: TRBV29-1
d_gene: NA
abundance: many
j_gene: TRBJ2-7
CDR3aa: CSVALDRFYEQYF
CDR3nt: TGCAGCGTTGCTCTAGACCGCTTCTACGAGCAGTACTTC

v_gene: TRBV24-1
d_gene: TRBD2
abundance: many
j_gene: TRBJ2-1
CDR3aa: CATSDFTGGNEQFF
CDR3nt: TGTGCCACCAGTGATTTTACGGGGGGCAATGAGCAGTTCTTC

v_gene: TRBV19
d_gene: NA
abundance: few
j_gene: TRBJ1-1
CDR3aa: CASSIDSVNTEAFF
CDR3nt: TGTGCCAGTAGTATAGACAGTGTGAACACTGAAGCTTTCTTT

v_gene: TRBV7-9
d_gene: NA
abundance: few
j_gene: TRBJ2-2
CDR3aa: CASSLDPGLNTGELFF
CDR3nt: TGTGCCAGCAGCTTAGACCCTGGACTCAATACCGGGGAGCTGTTTTTT

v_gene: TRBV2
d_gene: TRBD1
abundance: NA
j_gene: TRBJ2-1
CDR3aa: CASSATGIFPNEQFF
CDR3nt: TGTGCCAGCAGTGCGACAGGGATATTTCCCAATGAGCAGTTCTTC

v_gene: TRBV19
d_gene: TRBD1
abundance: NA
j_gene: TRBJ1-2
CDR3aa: CASSIRSTGGRDGYTF
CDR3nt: TGTGCCAGTAGTATTCGCAGCACAGGGGGCAGGGATGGCTACACCTTC

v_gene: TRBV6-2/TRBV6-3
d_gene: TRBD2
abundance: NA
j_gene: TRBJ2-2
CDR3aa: CASSYGGSSGIWSTGELFF
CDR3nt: TGTGCCAGCAGTTACGGCGGTTCTAGCGGGATATGGAGCACCGGGGAGCTGTTTTTT

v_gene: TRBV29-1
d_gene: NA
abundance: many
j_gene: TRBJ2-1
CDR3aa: CSAYGTLPEQFF
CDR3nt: TGCAGCGCGTACGGGACCCTCCCTGAGCAGTTCTTC

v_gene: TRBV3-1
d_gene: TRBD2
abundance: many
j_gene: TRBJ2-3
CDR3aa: CASSQGTREWITDTQYF
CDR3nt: TGTGCCAGCAGCCAAGGGACGCGGGAGTGGATCACAGATACGCAGTATTTT

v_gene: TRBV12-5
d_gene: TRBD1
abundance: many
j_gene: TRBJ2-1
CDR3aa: CASGLVPDATGTGYNEQFF
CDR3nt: TGTGCTAGTGGTTTGGTACCCGATGCTACCGGGACAGGGTACAATGAGCAGTTCTTC

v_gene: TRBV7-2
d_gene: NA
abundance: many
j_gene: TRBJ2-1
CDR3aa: CASSSSGVNLYNEQFF
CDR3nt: TGTGCCAGCAGCTCTTCGGGGGTAAACCTATACAATGAGCAGTTCTTC

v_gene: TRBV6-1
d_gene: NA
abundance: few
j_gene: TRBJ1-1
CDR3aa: CASSRWNTEAFF
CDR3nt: TGTGCCAGCAGTCGTTGGAACACTGAAGCTTTCTTT

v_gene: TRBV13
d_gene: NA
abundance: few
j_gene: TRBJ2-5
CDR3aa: CASSLLLRRELLHTNSETQYF
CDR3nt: TGTGCCAGCAGCTTGCTATTGCGTCGGGAGTTGCTTCATACCAATTCGGAGACCCAGTACTTC

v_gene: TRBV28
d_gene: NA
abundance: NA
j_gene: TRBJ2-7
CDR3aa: CATETGAWGEQYF
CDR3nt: TGTGCCACCGAGACAGGAGCTTGGGGAGAGCAGTACTTC

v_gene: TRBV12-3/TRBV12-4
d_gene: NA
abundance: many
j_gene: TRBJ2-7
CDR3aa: CASSLARDDYEQYF
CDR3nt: TGTGCCAGCAGTTTAGCCCGGGACGACTACGAGCAGTACTTC

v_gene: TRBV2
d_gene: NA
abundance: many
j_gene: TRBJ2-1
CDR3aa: CASSEATGSPAYNEQFF
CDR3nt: TGTGCCAGCAGTGAAGCTACCGGCAGTCCGGCCTACAATGAGCAGTTCTTC

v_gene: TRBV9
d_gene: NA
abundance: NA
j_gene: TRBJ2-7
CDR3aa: CASSVGRAGEQYF
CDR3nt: TGTGCCAGCAGCGTAGGGAGGGCGGGCGAGCAGTACTTC

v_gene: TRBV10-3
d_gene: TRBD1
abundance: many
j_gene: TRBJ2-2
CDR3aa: CAISGVRGRNTGELFF
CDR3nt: TGTGCCATCAGTGGTGTCAGGGGGCGAAACACCGGGGAGCTGTTTTTT

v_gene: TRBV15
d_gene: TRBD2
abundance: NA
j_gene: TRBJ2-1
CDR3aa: CATSKGLAGARNEQFF
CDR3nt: TGTGCCACCAGCAAAGGACTAGCGGGAGCCCGAAATGAGCAGTTCTTC

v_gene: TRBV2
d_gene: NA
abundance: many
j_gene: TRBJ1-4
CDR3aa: CASSGERNNEKLFF
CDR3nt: TGTGCCAGCAGTGGGGAACGGAATAATGAAAAACTGTTTTTT

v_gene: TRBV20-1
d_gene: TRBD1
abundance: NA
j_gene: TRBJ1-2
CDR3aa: CSARDRVYGYTF
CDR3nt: TGCAGTGCCCGGGACAGGGTCTATGGCTACACCTTC

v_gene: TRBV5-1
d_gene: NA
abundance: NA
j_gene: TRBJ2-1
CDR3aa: CASSRTGPTVYNEQFF
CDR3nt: TGCGCCAGCAGTCGTACCGGGCCTACCGTCTACAATGAGCAGTTCTTC